These T cell receptor beta chains were read from a single sample in a study of blood T cell repertoires in COVID-19. Repertoires were generated with immunoSEQ multiplex PCR, while TCRdb's copy carries only in-frame clones and drops some. The data show more than 300,000 clones, around 87% seen once. The source material was peripheral blood. All receptors come from a woman in her twenties or thirties with COVID-19, enrolled during active disease. The CDR3 runs from the conserved cysteine through the conserved F or W. Each record gives: V gene, J gene, D gene, clone size, CDR3 DNA, CDR3 protein. D genes are given only for firm matches. Some rows mark clone size as missing; the rest say once, few, many or name a class of expanded clone.

TRBV5-5,TRBJ1-6,NA,NA,TGTGCCAGCAGCTTGGGACAGTATAATTCACCCCTCCACTTT,CASSLGQYNSPLHF
TRBV6-4,TRBJ2-1,NA,NA,TGTGCCAGCAGTGACGGTCAACACGCCTACAATGAGCAGTTCTTC,CASSDGQHAYNEQFF
TRBV20-1,TRBJ2-5,NA,NA,TGCAGTGCTAGTTTTTTGCCCGATGGCTCAGAGACCCAGTACTTC,CSASFLPDGSETQYF
TRBV10-3,TRBJ2-1,TRBD2,NA,TGTGCCATCAGTGAAGGGGCTAGCGGGATAGATGAGCAGTTCTTC,CAISEGASGIDEQFF
TRBV5-4,TRBJ1-5,NA,once,TGTGCCAGCAGCTCGGGAGGGGGGACTAGCAATCAGCCCCAGCATTTT,CASSSGGGTSNQPQHF
TRBV28,TRBJ1-2,NA,NA,TGTGCCAGTTGGGGGGGCGCTGACTATGGCTACACCTTC,CASWGGADYGYTF
TRBV19,TRBJ2-2,NA,NA,TGTGCCAGTAGTGCCCGGGCCGGGGGCACCGGGGAGCTGTTTTTT,CASSARAGGTGELFF
TRBV7-2,TRBJ2-3,TRBD2,NA,TGTGCCAGCAGCTTGGGAGCGGGAAGGACAGATACGCAGTATTTT,CASSLGAGRTDTQYF
TRBV27,TRBJ2-2,NA,NA,TGTGCCAGCAGTTTATTGAGGGGGGAGCTGTTTTTT,CASSLLRGELFF
TRBV2,TRBJ2-5,NA,NA,TGTGCCAGCAGTCAGGTCATACGAGAGACCCAGTACTTC,CASSQVIRETQYF
TRBV7-8,TRBJ2-5,TRBD1,NA,TGTGCCAGCAGCTGGACAGGAATCCAAGAGACCCAGTACTTC,CASSWTGIQETQYF
TRBV5-6,TRBJ2-2,TRBD2,NA,TGTGCCAGCAGCGCCAGACTAGCGCGAAACACCGGGGAGCTGTTTTTT,CASSARLARNTGELFF
TRBV5-4,TRBJ2-6,TRBD1,NA,TGTGCCAGCAGCTTGGGACAGGGGTCTGGGGCCAACGTCCTGACTTTC,CASSLGQGSGANVLTF
TRBV28,TRBJ2-7,NA,NA,TGTGCCAGCAGGGGGCCCGTCGGACCCTACGAGCAGTACTTC,CASRGPVGPYEQYF